Following are 21 T cell receptor beta chains from one sample sequenced in a study of cytomegalovirus exposure and HLA in healthy donors. The PCR employed 60 Vbeta primers together with 13 Jbeta primers. Libraries were prepared by immunoSEQ multiplex PCR; TCRdb keeps only in-frame clonotypes and omits some of them. This table has about 120,000 clones, approximately 8.6% appearing once. The sequenced sample consisted of PBMCs. Every receptor here comes from a woman aged 40 to 50 in good health and CMV-seropositive.

In its sample, this clone was seen a few times. V gene TRBV2 combines with J gene TRBJ2-7; weak D call: TRBD1 (5 bases). Trimming removed 2 bases from V and 3 bases from J, with 8 bases in between. The CDR3 covers 13 residues. The germline V gene encodes CDR1 SNHLY and CDR2 FYNNEI. The CDR3 loop is CASSEIRGYEQYF. DNA of the CDR3: TGTGCCAGCAGTGAAATAAGGGGCTACGAGCAGTACTTC.

The CDR3 reads CASSRGMTGSNQPQHF. Written as DNA, the CDR3 is TGTGCCAGCAGTCGGGGGATGACAGGGAGTAATCAGCCCCAGCATTTT. V is TRBV28 and J is TRBJ1-5; TRBD1 matches 7 bases. The CDR3 is made up of 16 amino acids. CDR1 is MDHEN and CDR2 is SYDVKM in the germline V gene. V shed 5 bases, J shed 4 bases, and the junction held 11 bases outside the gene matches.

As for this clone: An end of the junction does not agree with germline; a read error may underlie this. CDR3 coding DNA: TGTGCCAGTAGCCTCGGACAGGTTAGGGTCAATGAGCGGTTCTTC. Translated: CASSLGQVRVNERFF. The gene calls are TRBV19 and TRBJ2-1, with 7 bases lining up with TRBD1. The CDR3 contains 15 residues. Germline V gene sequence: CDR1 LNHDA, CDR2 SQIVND (reference sequence). Based on the CDR3 plus reference TRBV19 and TRBJ2-1, the full variable domain is DGGITQSPKYLFRKEGQNVTLSCEQNLNHDAMYWYRQDPGQGLRLIYYSQIVNDFQKGDIAEGYSVSREKKESFPLTVTSAQKNPTAFYLCASSLGQVRVNERFFGPGTRLTVL.

This clone was seen only a few times. The chain employs TRBV18 and TRBJ1-2; no definite D call. Per the germline V gene, CDR1 is KGHSH and CDR2 is LQKENI. The V and J ends lost 2 bases and 0 bases respectively, with 10 bases between them. CDR3 length equals 15 residues. CDR3 coding DNA: TGTGCCAGCTCACCAAACGGGGTCGCTAACTATGGCTACACCTTC. Translated: CASSPNGVANYGYTF.

The V gene is TRBV6-1, the J gene TRBJ2-5; tentatively, D is TRBD1 (6 bases). The last part of the DNA fits TRBJ2-7 better; the J call may be wrong. This CDR3 comprises 15 residues. Germline lookup yields CDR1 MNHNS and CDR2 SASEGT. CDR3 in DNA: TGTGCCGCCCCAGGGGTAACAGGCGGCATCTACGAGCAGTACTTC. This codes for CAAPGVTGGIYEQYF.

This clone showed up just a few times. The chain links TRBV19 to TRBJ2-7, with D possibly being TRBD2 (7 bases). The CDR3 consists of 15 residues. Trimming removed 4 bases from V and 2 bases from J, with 15 bases in between. Germline V gives CDR1 LNHDA, CDR2 SQIVND (reference sequence). CDR3 coding DNA: TGTGCCAGTAGTAAAGGGGGGGACGGAACCTACGAGCAGTACTTC. It codes for CASSKGGDGTYEQYF.

This clone was seen more than once but under ten times. The rearrangement links TRBV19 to TRBJ1-4; the match to TRBD1 covers 9 bases. Per the germline V gene, CDR1 is LNHDA and CDR2 is SQIVND (reference sequence). The CDR3 runs 15 residues. V was pared by 7 bases and J by 7 bases, with 10 bases of the junction left unmatched. The DNA for the CDR3 is TGTGCCAGTACTAGGCTCCGGGACAGGGTTGAAAAACTGTTTTTT. It encodes CASTRLRDRVEKLFF.

This clone turned up a few times. V is TRBV6-1 and J is TRBJ1-3, with D hard to call. The V and J ends lost 1 base and 2 bases respectively, with 12 bases between them. Germline assignment: CDR1 MNHNS and CDR2 SASEGT. There are 16 residues in the CDR3. CDR3 in amino acids: CASSEVTTLPGNTIYF. For the CDR3, the DNA is TGTGCCAGCAGTGAAGTAACCACACTACCTGGAAACACCATATATTTT.

This chain joins TRBV6-6 and TRBJ2-7; 7 nucleotides line up with TRBD1. The CDR3 spans 15 residues. The germline V gene has CDR1 MNHNY and CDR2 SVGAGI (reference sequence). The junction had 9 bases not matched to a gene; V was cut back by 5 bases and J by 2 bases. The CDR3 is CASSGTGTVTYEQYF. In nucleotides, the CDR3 is TGTGCCAGCAGTGGTACCGGGACAGTGACCTACGAGCAGTACTTC.

This chain's CDR3 is CASISGRRGNEKLFF. The CDR3 DNA reads TGTGCCAGCATATCAGGACGGAGGGGAAATGAAAAACTGTTTTTT. The chain carries TRBV2 and TRBJ1-4; tentative D call: TRBD1 (5 bases). Germline V gene data show CDR1 as SNHLY and CDR2 as FYNNEI. The CDR3 totals 15 residues. V dropped 7 bases and J dropped 5 bases, with 17 bases sitting between them. Full variable domain (rest looked up from reference TRBV2 and TRBJ1-4): EPEVTQTPSHQVTQMGQEVILRCVPISNHLYFYWYRQILGQKVEFLVSFYNNEISEKSEIFDDQFSVERPDGSNFTLKIRSTKLEDSAMYFCASISGRRGNEKLFFGSGTQLSVL.

J is TRBJ2-1 and V is TRBV11-3; 10 nucleotides align to TRBD1. CDR1 and CDR2 (germline): SGHNT, YENEEA. Losses at the gene ends were 2 bases for V and 4 bases for J; bases not matched to a gene: 5. The CDR3 extends over 16 amino acids. The CDR3 DNA reads TGTGCCAGCAGCTTACGAGGGGGACAGGGGTACAATGAGCAGTTCTTC. Protein sequence: CASSLRGGQGYNEQFF.

In its sample, this clone was seen a few times. The chain employs TRBV27 and TRBJ2-7, with TRBD1 identical over 10 bases. This CDR3 region has 13 residues. J lost 6 bases, V lost 4 bases, and 3 bases had no gene match. The germline gives CDR1 MNHEY, CDR2 SMNVEV (reference sequence). In DNA form, the CDR3 reads TGTGCCAGCAGTTCGGGACAGGGGAGCGAGCAGTACTTC. Protein product: CASSSGQGSEQYF.

The chain is built from TRBV10-3 and TRBJ1-1; D gene ambiguous. Germline CDR1 and CDR2: ENHRY and SYGVKD. With 6 bases removed from V and 3 bases from J, the gap between germline ends came to 17 bases. This CDR3 is 15 amino acids long. The CDR3 nucleotides are TGTGCCATCAGAGCTGGTGAAACTAGTCACACTGAAGCTTTCTTT. It is translated as CAIRAGETSHTEAFF.

The chain's CDR3 is CATSRTDRAPNQPQHF. Written as DNA, the CDR3 is TGTGCCACCAGCAGGACGGACAGGGCACCTAATCAGCCCCAGCATTTT. This chain links TRBV15 with TRBJ1-5, with 8 bases identical to TRBD1. The germline CDR1 and CDR2 sequences are LNHNV and YYDKDF (reference sequence). V was pared by 3 bases and J by 4 bases, with 8 bases of the junction left unmatched. There are 16 residues in the CDR3.

The V call is TRBV7-2, the J call TRBJ2-1; 14 nucleotides align to TRBD2. CDR1 is SGHTA and CDR2 is FQGNSA in the germline V gene. V was pared by 5 bases and J by 4 bases, with 4 bases of the junction left unmatched. The CDR3 spans 16 residues. The CDR3 spells CASSEGLAGAYNEQFF. The CDR3, as DNA: TGTGCCAGCAGCGAGGGACTAGCGGGGGCATACAATGAGCAGTTCTTC.

This chain links TRBV4-2 with TRBJ1-4; no firm D call. The CDR3 contains 18 residues. Germline CDR1 is LGHNA and CDR2 is YNFKEQ. V was shortened by 0 bases and J by 0 bases, with 14 bases between the two germline ends. CDR3 coding DNA: TGTGCCAGCAGCCAAGAAAGGGAGGCCAGTCCAACTAATGAAAAACTGTTTTTT. It is translated as CASSQEREASPTNEKLFF.

This clone has a handful of counts. The same CDR3 is also encoded by other DNA sequences in this sample. The chain couples TRBV30 to TRBJ1-2; no definite D call. The CDR3 contains 15 residues. Germline lookup yields CDR1 GTSNPN and CDR2 SVGIG (reference sequence). V lost 0 bases, J lost 4 bases, and 15 bases lay in between. CDR3 sequence: CAWSVTVASSYGYTF. CDR3 sequence (DNA): TGTGCCTGGAGTGTTACCGTAGCCTCGAGCTATGGCTACACCTTC. The full variable domain, completed using reference TRBV30 and TRBJ1-2, is SQTIHQWPATLVQPVGSPLSLECTVEGTSNPNLYWYRQAAGRGLQLLFYSVGIGQISSEVPQNLSASRPQDRQFILSSKKLLLSDSGFYLCAWSVTVASSYGYTFGSGTRLTVV.

This clone was detected a few times. The chain carries TRBV10-1 and TRBJ1-1, with 8 bases matching TRBD1. J lost 3 bases, V lost 3 bases, and 6 bases had no gene match. Germline V gene data show CDR1 as WNHNN and CDR2 as SYGVQD (reference sequence). This CDR3 contains 15 residues. In DNA, the CDR3 is TGCGCCAGCAGTGATGACAGGGGAATGCACACTGAAGCTTTCTTT. Its protein is CASSDDRGMHTEAFF.

This clone has only a few counts. The chain has TRBV7-9 and TRBJ1-5; a possible D gene is TRBD1 (6 bases). CDR1 is SEHNR, CDR2 FQNEAQ, per germline (reference sequence). V was trimmed by 5 bases and J by 6 bases, leaving 11 bases between them. CDR3 size: 13 residues. The CDR3 loop reads CASSQGRGQPQHF. As DNA, the CDR3 is TGTGCCAGCAGCCAGGGGAGGGGTCAGCCCCAGCATTTT.

The chain couples TRBV11-1 to TRBJ2-5; D perhaps matches TRBD1 (6 bases). The V end lost 3 bases, the J end lost 4 bases, and 15 bases lay between the germline ends. The V gene's germline CDR1 is SGHAT and CDR2 FQDESV (reference sequence). This CDR3 spans 15 amino acids. Here the CDR3 reads CASSFSRGAGETQYF. DNA of the CDR3: TGTGCCAGCAGCTTCTCCAGGGGCGCGGGAGAGACCCAGTACTTC.

The chain employs TRBV7-9 and TRBJ1-6; D unresolved. The germline V gene has CDR1 SEHNR and CDR2 FQNEAQ (reference sequence). The CDR3 spans 15 residues. The V gene lost 5 bases and the J gene lost 7 bases, with 15 bases spanning the gap. The chain's CDR3 is CASSLSKVENSPLHF. DNA for the CDR3: TGTGCCAGCAGCCTTTCGAAAGTAGAGAATTCACCCCTCCACTTT.